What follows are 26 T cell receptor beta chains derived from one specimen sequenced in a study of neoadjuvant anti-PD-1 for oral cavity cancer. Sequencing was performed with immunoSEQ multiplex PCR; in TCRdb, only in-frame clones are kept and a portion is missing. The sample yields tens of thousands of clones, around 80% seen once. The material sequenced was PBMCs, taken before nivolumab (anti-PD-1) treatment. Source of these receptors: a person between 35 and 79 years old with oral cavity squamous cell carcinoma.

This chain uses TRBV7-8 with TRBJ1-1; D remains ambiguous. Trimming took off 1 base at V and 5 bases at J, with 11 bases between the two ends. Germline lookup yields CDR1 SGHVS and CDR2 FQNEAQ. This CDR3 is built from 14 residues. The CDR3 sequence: CASSLVGLGTEAFF. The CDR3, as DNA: TGTGCCAGCAGCTTAGTAGGCCTGGGGACTGAAGCTTTCTTT.

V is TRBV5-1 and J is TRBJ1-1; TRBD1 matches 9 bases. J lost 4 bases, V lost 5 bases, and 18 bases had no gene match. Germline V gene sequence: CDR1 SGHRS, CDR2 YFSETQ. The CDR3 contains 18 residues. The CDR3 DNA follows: TGCGCCAGCAGTCTTTGGACAGGGGAGGGAGTTCGAGGCACTGAAGCTTTCTTT. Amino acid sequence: CASSLWTGEGVRGTEAFF.

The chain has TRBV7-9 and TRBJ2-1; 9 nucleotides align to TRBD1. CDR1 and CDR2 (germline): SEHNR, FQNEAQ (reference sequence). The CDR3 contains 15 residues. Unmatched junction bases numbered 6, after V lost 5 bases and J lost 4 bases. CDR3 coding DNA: TGTGCCAGCAGCACGGGGACAGGGCTTTACAATGAGCAGTTCTTC. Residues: CASSTGTGLYNEQFF.

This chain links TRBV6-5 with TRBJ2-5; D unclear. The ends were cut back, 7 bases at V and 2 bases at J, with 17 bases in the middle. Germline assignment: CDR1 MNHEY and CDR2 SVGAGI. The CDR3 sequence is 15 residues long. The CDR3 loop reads CASKRLGVGQETQYF. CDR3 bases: TGTGCCAGCAAAAGGTTGGGTGTTGGGCAAGAGACCCAGTACTTC.

The CDR3: CASSRGGGTGELFF. The CDR3 bases are TGTGCCAGTAGTCGGGGTGGGGGCACCGGGGAGCTGTTTTTT. The rearrangement links TRBV19 to TRBJ2-2; D is possibly TRBD1 or TRBD2 (5 bases each). The CDR3 length is 14 residues. CDR1 is LNHDA and CDR2 is SQIVND in the germline V gene (reference sequence). Trimming took 5 bases from V and 4 from J, leaving 11 bases between them.

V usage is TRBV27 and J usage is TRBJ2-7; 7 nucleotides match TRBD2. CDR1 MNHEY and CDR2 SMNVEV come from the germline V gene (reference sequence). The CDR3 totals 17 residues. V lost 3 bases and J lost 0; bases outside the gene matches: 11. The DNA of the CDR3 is TGTGCCAGCAGTTTGATGACCGGGACTATAAGCTCCTACGAGCAGTACTTC. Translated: CASSLMTGTISSYEQYF.

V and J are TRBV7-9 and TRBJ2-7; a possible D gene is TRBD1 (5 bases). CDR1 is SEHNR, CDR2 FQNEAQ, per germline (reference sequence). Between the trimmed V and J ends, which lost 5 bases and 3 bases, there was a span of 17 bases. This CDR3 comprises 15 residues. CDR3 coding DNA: TGTGCCAGCAGCACCCCCGGACAAGACCACTACGAGCAGTACTTC. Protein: CASSTPGQDHYEQYF. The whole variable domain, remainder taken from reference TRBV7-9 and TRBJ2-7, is DTGVSQNPRHKITKRGQNVTFRCDPISEHNRLYWYRQTLGQGPEFLTYFQNEAQLEKSRLLSDRFSAERPKGSFSTLEIQRTEQGDSAMYLCASSTPGQDHYEQYFGPGTRLTVT.

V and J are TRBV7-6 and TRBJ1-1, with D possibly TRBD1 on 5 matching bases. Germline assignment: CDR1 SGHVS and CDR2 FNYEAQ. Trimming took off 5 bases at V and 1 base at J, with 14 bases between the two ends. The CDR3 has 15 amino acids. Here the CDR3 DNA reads TGTGCCAGCAGCCCCGGGGCTATGCGGAACACTGAAGCTTTCTTT. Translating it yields CASSPGAMRNTEAFF. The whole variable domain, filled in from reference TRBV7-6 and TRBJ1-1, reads GAGVSQSPRYKVTKRGQDVALRCDPISGHVSLYWYRQALGQGPEFLTYFNYEAQQDKSGLPNDRFSAERPEGSISTLTIQRTEQRDSAMYRCASSPGAMRNTEAFFGQGTRLTVV.

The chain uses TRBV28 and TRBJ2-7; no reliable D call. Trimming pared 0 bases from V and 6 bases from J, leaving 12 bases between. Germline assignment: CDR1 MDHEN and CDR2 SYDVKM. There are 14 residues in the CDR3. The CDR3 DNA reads TGTGCCAGCAGTTTATGGTACGTAAGCAGCGAGCAGTACTTC. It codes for CASSLWYVSSEQYF.

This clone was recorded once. The DNA of the CDR3 is TGTGCCAGCAGCTTGGACGGGACTAGCGGGAGGCAGCAGTACTTC. Translation: CASSLDGTSGRQQYF. The genes are TRBV7-3 and TRBJ2-7, with 15 bases matching TRBD2. The junction had 5 bases not matched to a gene; V was cut back by 3 bases and J by 8 bases. This CDR3 spans 15 amino acids. CDR1 and CDR2 from the germline V gene are SGHTA and FQGTGA.

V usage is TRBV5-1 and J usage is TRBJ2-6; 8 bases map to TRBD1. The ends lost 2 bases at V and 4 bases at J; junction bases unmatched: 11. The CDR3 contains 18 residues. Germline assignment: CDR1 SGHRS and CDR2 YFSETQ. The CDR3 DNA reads TGCGCCAGCAGCTTTCCCGGACAGGGTGGCGCCGGGGCCAACGTCCTGACTTTC. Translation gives CASSFPGQGGAGANVLTF.

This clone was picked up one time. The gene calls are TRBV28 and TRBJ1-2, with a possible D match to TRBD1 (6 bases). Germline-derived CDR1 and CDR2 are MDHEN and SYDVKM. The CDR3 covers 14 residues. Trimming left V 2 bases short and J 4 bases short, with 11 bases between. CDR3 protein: CASSLTRGGYGYTF. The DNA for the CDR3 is TGTGCCAGCAGTTTAACCAGGGGTGGCTATGGCTACACCTTC.

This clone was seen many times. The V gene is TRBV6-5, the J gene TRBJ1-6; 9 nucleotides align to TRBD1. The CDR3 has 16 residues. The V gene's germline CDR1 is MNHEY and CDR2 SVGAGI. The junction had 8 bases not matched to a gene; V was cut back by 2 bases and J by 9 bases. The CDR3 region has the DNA TGTGCCAGCAGTTACAATACCGGGACAGGGTCTTCACCCCTCCACTTT. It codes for CASSYNTGTGSSPLHF.

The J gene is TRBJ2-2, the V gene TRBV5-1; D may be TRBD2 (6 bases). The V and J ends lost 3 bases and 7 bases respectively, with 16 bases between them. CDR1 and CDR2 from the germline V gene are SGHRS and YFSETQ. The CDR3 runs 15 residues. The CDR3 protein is CASSSQGGKGGELFF. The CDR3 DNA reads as TGCGCCAGCAGCTCCCAAGGCGGGAAGGGCGGGGAGCTGTTTTTT.

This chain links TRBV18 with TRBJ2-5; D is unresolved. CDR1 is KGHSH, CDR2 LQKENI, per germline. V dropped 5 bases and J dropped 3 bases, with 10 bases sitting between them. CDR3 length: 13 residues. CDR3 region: CASSYSAKETQYF. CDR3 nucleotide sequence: TGTGCCAGCTCATACTCAGCAAAAGAGACCCAGTACTTC. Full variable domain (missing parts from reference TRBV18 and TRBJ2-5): NAGVMQNPRHLVRRRGQEARLRCSPMKGHSHVYWYRQLPEEGLKFMVYLQKENIIDESGMPKERFSAEFPKEGPSILRIQQVVRGDSAAYFCASSYSAKETQYFGPGTRLLVL.

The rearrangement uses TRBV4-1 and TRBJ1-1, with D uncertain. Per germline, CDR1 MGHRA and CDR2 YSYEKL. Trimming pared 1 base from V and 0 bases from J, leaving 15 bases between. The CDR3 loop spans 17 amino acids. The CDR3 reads CASSQVSGRAVNTEAFF. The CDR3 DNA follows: TGCGCCAGCAGCCAAGTAAGTGGTAGGGCGGTGAACACTGAAGCTTTCTTT.

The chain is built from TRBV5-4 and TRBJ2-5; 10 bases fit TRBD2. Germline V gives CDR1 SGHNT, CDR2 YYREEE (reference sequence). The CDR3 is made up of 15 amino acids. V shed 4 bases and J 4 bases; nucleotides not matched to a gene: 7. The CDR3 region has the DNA TGTGCCAGCAGCCGAGCGGGGGGGCCTGGAGAGACCCAGTACTTC. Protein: CASSRAGGPGETQYF.

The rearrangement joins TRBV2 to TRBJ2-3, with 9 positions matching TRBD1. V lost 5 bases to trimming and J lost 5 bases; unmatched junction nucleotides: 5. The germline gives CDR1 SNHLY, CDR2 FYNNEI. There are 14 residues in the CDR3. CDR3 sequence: CASSPQGAVDTQYF. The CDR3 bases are TGTGCCAGCAGTCCACAGGGGGCTGTAGATACGCAGTATTTT. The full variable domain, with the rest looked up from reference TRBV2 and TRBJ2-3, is EPEVTQTPSHQVTQMGQEVILRCVPISNHLYFYWYRQILGQKVEFLVSFYNNEISEKSEIFDDQFSVERPDGSNFTLKIRSTKLEDSAMYFCASSPQGAVDTQYFGPGTRLTVL.

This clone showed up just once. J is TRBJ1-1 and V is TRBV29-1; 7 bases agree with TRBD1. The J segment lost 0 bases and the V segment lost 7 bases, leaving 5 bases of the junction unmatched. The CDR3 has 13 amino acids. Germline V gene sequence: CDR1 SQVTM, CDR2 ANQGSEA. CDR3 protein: CSASGQLNTEAFF. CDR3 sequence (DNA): TGCAGCGCTTCGGGACAGTTGAACACTGAAGCTTTCTTT.

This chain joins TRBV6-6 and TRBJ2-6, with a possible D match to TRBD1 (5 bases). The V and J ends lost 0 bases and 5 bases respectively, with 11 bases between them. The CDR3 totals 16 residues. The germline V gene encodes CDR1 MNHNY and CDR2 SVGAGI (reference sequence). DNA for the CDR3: TGTGCCAGCAGTTACTCAGGCCGACAGAGGGCCAACGTCCTGACTTTC. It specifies CASSYSGRQRANVLTF.

CDR3 protein: CASSAAQGRGSPLHF. Here the CDR3 DNA reads TGTGCCAGCAGCGCGGCACAGGGTAGGGGATCACCCCTCCACTTT. The gene calls are TRBV9 and TRBJ1-6; TRBD1 is a possible D gene (6 bases). The CDR3 has 15 residues. CDR1 and CDR2 from the germline V gene are SGDLS and YYNGEE. The V and J ends lost 3 bases and 10 bases respectively, with 17 bases between them.

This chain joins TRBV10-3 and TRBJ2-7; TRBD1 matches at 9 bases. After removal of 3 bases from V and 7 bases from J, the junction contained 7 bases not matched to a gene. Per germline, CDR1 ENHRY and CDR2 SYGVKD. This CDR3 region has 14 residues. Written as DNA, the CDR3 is TGTGCCATCAGTGACCACACAGGGGGCGCTGAGCAGTACTTC. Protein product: CAISDHTGGAEQYF.

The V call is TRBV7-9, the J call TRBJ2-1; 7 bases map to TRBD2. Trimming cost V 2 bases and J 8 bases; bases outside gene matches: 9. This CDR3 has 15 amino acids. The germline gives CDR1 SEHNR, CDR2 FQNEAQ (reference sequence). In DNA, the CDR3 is TGTGCCAGCAGCTTAAACTACTGGGGGGGAGATGAGCAGTTCTTC. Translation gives CASSLNYWGGDEQFF.

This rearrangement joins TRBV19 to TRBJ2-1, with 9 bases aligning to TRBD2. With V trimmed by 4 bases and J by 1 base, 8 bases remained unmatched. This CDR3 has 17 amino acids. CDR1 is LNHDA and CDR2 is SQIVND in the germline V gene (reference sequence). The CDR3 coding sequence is TGTGCCAGTAGTAGATTGAGGCTAGCGGGGTCCTACAATGAGCAGTTCTTC. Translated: CASSRLRLAGSYNEQFF.

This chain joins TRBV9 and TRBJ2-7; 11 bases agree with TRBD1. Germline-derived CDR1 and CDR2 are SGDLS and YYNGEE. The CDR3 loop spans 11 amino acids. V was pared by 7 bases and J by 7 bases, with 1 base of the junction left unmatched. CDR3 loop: CASGTGGEQYF. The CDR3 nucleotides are TGTGCCAGCGGGACAGGGGGTGAGCAGTACTTC.

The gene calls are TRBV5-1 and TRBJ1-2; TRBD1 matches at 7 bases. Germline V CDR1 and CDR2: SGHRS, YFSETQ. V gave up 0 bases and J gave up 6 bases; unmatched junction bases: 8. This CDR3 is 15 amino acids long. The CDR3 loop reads CASSLGAGGRDGYTF. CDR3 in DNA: TGCGCCAGCAGCTTGGGGGCAGGGGGAAGAGATGGCTACACCTTC.